Below, one T cell receptor beta chain is given with its context. The CDR3 has 15 residues. V was clipped by 6 bases and J by 4 bases; unmatched bases: 9. Germline V lookup: CDR1 SQVTM, CDR2 ANQGSEA. This sample is drawn from a study of T cell changes during pregnancy in multiple sclerosis. The repertoire was sequenced with immunoSEQ multiplex PCR; TCRdb's copy has only in-frame clones and lacks some. The table has about 36,000 clones, 70% to 90% seen once. The starting material was CD8+ T cells from peripheral blood mononuclear cells, obtained in the third trimester of pregnancy. This TCR derives from a female donor with multiple sclerosis, enrolled in a pregnancy study. The rearrangement uses TRBV29-1 and TRBJ2-3, with 11 bases that match TRBD1. The CDR3 protein is CSVATPGQGADTQYF. As DNA, the CDR3 is TGCAGCGTGGCTACCCCGGGACAGGGGGCAGATACGCAGTATTTT.